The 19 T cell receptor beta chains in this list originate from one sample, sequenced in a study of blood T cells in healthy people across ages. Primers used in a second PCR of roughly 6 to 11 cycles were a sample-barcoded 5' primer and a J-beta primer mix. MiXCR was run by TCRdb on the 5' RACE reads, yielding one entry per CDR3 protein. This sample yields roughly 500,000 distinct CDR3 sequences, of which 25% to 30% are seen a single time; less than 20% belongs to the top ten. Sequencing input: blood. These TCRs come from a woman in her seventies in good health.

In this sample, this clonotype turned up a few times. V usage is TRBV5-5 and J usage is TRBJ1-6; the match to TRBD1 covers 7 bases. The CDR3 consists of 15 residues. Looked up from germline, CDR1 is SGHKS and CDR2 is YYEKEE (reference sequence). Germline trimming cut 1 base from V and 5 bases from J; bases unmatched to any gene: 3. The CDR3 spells CASSLMTGNNSPLHF. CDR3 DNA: TGTGCCAGCAGCTTGATGACAGGGAATAATTCACCCCTCCACTTT.

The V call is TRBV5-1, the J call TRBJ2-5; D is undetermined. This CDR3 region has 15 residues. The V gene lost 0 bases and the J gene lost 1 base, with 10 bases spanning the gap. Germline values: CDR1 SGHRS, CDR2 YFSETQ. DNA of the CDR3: TGCGCCAGCAGCTTGGTTTGGGCACTCCAAGAGACCCAGTACTTC. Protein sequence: CASSLVWALQETQYF.

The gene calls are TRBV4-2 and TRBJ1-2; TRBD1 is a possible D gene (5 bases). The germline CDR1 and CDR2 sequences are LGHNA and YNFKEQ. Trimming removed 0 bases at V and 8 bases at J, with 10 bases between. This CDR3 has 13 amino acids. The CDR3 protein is CASSQEPGQGYTF. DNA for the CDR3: TGTGCCAGCAGCCAAGAACCGGGGCAAGGCTACACCTTC.

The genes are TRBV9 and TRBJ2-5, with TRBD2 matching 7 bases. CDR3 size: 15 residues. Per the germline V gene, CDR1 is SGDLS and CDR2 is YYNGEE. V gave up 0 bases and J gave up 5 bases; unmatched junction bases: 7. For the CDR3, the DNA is TGTGCCAGCAGCGTAGCGGCTAGCGGCTGGGAGACCCAGTACTTC. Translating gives CASSVAASGWETQYF.

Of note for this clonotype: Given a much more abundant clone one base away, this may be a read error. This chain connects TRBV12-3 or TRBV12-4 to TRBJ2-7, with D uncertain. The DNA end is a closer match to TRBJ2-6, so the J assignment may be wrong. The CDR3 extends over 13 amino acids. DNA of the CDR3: TGTGCCAGCAGGTTTGGCGGGGCCAACGTCCTGACTTTC. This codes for CASRFGGANVLTF.

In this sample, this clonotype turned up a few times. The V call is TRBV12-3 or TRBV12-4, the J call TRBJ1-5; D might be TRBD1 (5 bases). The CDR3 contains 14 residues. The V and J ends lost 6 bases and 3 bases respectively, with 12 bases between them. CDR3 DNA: TGTGCCAGCAGGGCCCGACAGTTCAATCAGCCCCAGCATTTT. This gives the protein CASRARQFNQPQHF.

CDR3: CASSLSADANTGELFF. The CDR3 nucleotides are TGTGCCAGCAGCTTAAGCGCGGACGCGAACACCGGGGAGCTGTTTTTT. The chain links TRBV7-9 to TRBJ2-2; D remains ambiguous. Germline V gene data show CDR1 as SEHNR and CDR2 as FQNEAQ (reference sequence). CDR3 length: 16 residues. Trimming shortened V by 2 bases and J by 0 bases, and 10 bases separated the two germline ends.

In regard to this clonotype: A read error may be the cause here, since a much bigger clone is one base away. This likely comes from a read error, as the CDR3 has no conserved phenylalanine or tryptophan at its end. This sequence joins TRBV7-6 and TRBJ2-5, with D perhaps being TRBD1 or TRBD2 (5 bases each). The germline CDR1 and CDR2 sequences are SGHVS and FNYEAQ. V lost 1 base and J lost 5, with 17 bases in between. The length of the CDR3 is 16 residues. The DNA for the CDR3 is TGTGCCAGCAGCTTAGATCCAGGGAGAGGGGTGGAGACCCAGTACCTC. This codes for CASSLDPGRGVETQYL.

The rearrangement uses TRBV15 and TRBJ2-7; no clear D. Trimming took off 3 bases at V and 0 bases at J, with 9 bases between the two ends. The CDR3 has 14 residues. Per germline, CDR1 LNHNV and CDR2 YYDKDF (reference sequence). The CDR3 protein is CATSRDLFSYEQYF. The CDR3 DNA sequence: TGTGCCACCAGCAGGGATTTATTCTCCTACGAGCAGTACTTC. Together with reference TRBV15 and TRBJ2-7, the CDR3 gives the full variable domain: DAMVIQNPRYQVTQFGKPVTLSCSQTLNHNVMYWYQQKSSQAPKLLFHYYDKDFNNEADTPDNFQSRRPNTSFCFLDIRSPGLGDTAMYLCATSRDLFSYEQYFGPGTRLTVT.

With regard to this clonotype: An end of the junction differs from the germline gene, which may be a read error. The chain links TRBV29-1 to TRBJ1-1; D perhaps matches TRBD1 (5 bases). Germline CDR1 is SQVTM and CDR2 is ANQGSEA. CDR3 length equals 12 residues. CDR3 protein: CSVEGSGAEAFF. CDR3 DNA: TGCAGCGTCGAAGGATCGGGGGCTGAAGCTTTCTTT.

CDR3 loop: CSARSWTVTDTQYF. CDR3 nucleotides: TGCAGTGCTAGATCCTGGACTGTCACAGATACGCAGTATTTT. The chain uses TRBV20-1 and TRBJ2-3, with D perhaps TRBD2 (5 bases). This CDR3 is 14 amino acids long. Germline loops: CDR1 DFQATT, CDR2 SNEGSKA (reference sequence). The V and J ends lost 2 bases and 2 bases respectively, with 11 bases between them.

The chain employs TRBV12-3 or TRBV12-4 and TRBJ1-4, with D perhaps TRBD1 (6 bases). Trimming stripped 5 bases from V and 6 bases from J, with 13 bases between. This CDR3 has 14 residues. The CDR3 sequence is CASSASGHDEKLFF. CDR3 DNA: TGTGCCAGCAGTGCTTCGGGACATGATGAAAAACTGTTTTTT.

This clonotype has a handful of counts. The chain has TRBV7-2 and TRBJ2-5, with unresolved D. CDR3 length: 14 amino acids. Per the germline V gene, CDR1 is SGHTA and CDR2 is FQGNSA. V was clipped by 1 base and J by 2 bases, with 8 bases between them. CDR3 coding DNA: TGTGCCAGCAGCTTAGTTCACACTCAAGAGACCCAGTACTTC. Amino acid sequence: CASSLVHTQETQYF. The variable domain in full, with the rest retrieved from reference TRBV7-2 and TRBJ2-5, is GAGVSQSPSNKVTEKGKDVELRCDPISGHTALYWYRQSLGQGLEFLIYFQGNSAPDKSGLPSDRFSAERTGGSVSTLTIQRTQQEDSAVYLCASSLVHTQETQYFGPGTRLLVL.

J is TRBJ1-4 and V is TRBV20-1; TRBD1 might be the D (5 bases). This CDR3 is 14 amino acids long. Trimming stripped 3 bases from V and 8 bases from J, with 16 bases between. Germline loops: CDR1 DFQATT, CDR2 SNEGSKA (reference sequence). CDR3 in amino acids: CSARGGRGGEKLFF. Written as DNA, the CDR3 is TGCAGTGCTAGGGGGGGACGAGGCGGCGAAAAACTGTTTTTT.

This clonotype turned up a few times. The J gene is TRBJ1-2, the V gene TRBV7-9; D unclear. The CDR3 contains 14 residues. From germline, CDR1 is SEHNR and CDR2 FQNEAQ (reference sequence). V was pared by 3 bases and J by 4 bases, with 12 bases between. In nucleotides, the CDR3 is TGTGCCAGCAGCTTCCTACAGCCAAGCTATGGCTACACCTTC. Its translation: CASSFLQPSYGYTF. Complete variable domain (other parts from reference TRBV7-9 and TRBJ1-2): DTGVSQNPRHKITKRGQNVTFRCDPISEHNRLYWYRQTLGQGPEFLTYFQNEAQLEKSRLLSDRFSAERPKGSFSTLEIQRTEQGDSAMYLCASSFLQPSYGYTFGSGTRLTVV.

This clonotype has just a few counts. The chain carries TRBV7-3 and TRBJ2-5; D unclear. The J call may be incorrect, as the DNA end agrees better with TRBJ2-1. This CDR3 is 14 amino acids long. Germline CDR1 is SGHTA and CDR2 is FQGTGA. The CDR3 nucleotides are TGTGCCAGCAGCTCCCCGGTGGGGAAGAATGAGCAGTTCTTC. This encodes CASSSPVGKNEQFF.

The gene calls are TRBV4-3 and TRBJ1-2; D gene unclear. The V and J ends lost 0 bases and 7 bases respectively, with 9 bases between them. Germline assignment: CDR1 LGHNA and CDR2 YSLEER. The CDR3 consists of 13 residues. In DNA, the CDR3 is TGCGCCAGCAGCCAAGATAGCTCTGGTGGCTACACCTTC. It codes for CASSQDSSGGYTF.

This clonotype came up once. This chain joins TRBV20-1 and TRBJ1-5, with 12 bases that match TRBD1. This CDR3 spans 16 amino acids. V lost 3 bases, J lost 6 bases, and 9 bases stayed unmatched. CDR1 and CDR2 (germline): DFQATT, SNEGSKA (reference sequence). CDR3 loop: CSASQSGTGGFQPQHF. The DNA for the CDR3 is TGCAGTGCTAGCCAGAGCGGGACAGGGGGCTTTCAGCCCCAGCATTTT.

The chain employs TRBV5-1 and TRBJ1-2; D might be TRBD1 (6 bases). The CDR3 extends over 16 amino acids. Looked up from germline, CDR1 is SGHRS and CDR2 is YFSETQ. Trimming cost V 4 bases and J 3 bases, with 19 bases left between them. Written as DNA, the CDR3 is TGCGCCAGCAGCCCGAGAAGGGGGTACACCGACTATGGCTACACCTTC. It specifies CASSPRRGYTDYGYTF.